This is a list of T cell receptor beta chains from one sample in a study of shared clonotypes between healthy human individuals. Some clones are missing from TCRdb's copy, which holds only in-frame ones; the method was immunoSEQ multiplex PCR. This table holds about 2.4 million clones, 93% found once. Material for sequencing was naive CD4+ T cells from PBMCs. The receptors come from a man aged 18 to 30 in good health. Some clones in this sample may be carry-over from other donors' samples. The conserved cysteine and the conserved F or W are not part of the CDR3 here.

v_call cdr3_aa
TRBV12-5 ASGTGQGDGLLGSNEQF
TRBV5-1 ASSLTTSDTDTQY
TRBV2 ASSDQTGGGQPQH
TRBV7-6 ASSLEDGQPQH
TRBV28 ASSRRDSRPITDTQY
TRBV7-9 ASSLARGMNTEAF
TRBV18 ASSPRSTGELF
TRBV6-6 ASSYPTYANTGELF
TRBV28 ASSLAKGVGNQPQH
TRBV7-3 ASSPIAREHTGELF
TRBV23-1 ASSHPLEREPYNEQF
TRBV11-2 ASSLVSPLRGWNTEAF
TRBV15 ATSRGSGRAFPDTQY
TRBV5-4 ASSLKQGGGWTYNSPLH
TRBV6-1 ASSEEVGRGRSYGYT
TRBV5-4 ASSKLEAGVTYNEQF
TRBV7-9 ASRVHADLSGNTIY
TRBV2 ARPNGLAGTIGYNEQF
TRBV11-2 ASSSKQGRNTEAF
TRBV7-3 ASSSRTGFVF
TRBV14 ASSQVIGQNTEAF
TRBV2 ASSPRGGNTEAF
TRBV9 ASSVGKPWDTQY
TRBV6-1 ASSEAYPTSGRATDEQY
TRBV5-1 ASRRQGPGELF
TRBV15 ATSRRDRTYEQY
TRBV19 ASSEWGPSYEQY
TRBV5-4 ASSLKGLDEKLF
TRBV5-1 ASSMGADPYNEQF
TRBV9 ASSGFSTLSYNEQF
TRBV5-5 ASSPWDRALGNTIY
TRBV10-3 ATGLAGTYEQY
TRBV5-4 ASSPDNKETQY
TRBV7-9 ASSSRWGSDYEQY
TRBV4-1 ASSRGLAGGDVGNEQF
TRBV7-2 ASSLAPSGRNYEQF
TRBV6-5 ASSLFARGAVYGYT
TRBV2 ASSVGGGNQPQH
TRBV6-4 ASSLGQGDNSPLH
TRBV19 TQRGGGEAF
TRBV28 ASSVRQAAAF
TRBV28 ASSITVGDGYT
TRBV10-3 AISDPGLAGFYNEQF
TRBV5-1 ASSLSRDSKGNTIY
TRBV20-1 SARRTGFDT
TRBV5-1 ASSLGPRSYEQY
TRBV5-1 ATGAGGELF
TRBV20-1 SAPIHGYT
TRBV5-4 ASSSRGGGSDH
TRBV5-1 ASSLGVETQY
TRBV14 ASSPGGSQY
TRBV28 ASSAGTDYGYT
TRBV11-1 ASSLWQESSGANVLT
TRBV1 TSNAQGKTNTEAF
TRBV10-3 AISEGGETQY